This TCR beta chain was found in a study of response to subunit inactivated influenza vaccine. Germline V gene lookup returns CDR1 SEHNR and CDR2 FQNEAQ (reference sequence). The CDR3 loop spans 16 amino acids. Trimming stripped 5 bases from V and 4 bases from J, with 17 bases between. This clonotype was detected a few times. MiXCR, run by TCRdb on the RT-PCR reads, gives a single entry per CDR3 protein. Of over 750,000 distinct CDR3 sequences in the sample, about 20% were seen once. Sample: PBMCs from blood, taken 5 to 6 days after vaccination. The rearrangement links TRBV7-9 to TRBJ2-2, with TRBD2 as a possible D gene (5 bases). This TCR derives from a man aged 50-59 years who received an inactivated influenza vaccine. CDR3 nucleotide sequence: TGTGCCAGCAGCCCCCGTTTGGAGAGGGCCACCGGGGAGCTGTTTTTT. Protein sequence: CASSPRLERATGELFF.